These 8 T cell receptor beta chains share one sample of origin, sequenced in a study of early stage breast cancer tumors. Clones were sequenced by immunoSEQ multiplex PCR, and TCRdb holds only the in-frame ones, with some missing. The table shows about 21,000 clones, with 70% to 80% occurring only once. Specimen: blood. Source of these receptors: a person aged 55 to 75 with breast cancer.

The chain couples TRBV4-1 to TRBJ1-3, with D possibly TRBD1 on 6 matching bases. Germline CDR1 is MGHRA and CDR2 is YSYEKL. This CDR3 is 14 amino acids long. V gave up 5 bases and J gave up 0 bases, with 8 bases separating them. The CDR3: CASSSDSSGNTIYF. CDR3 bases: TGCGCCAGCAGCTCGGACAGCTCTGGAAACACCATATATTTT.

The V and J genes are TRBV5-1 and TRBJ2-3; no firm D call. The germline V gene encodes CDR1 SGHRS and CDR2 YFSETQ. The CDR3 has 15 residues. V lost 9 bases and J lost 2, with 19 bases in between. In DNA form, the CDR3 reads TGCGCCACACACCCTGGGCCGAAATCCACAGATACGCAGTATTTT. It translates to CATHPGPKSTDTQYF.

This clone has more than one count but fewer than ten. The chain joins TRBV19 to TRBJ2-2, with TRBD1 identical over 8 bases. Germline CDR1 is LNHDA and CDR2 is SQIVND (reference sequence). This CDR3 has 15 amino acids. Germline trimming cut 7 bases from V and 2 bases from J; bases unmatched to any gene: 6. The DNA for the CDR3 is TGTGCCAGTACCAAGACAGGGGCCAACACCGGGGAGCTGTTTTTT. This codes for CASTKTGANTGELFF.

V is TRBV29-1 and J is TRBJ1-1; perhaps TRBD1 as D (6 bases). CDR3 length: 13 residues. Germline V CDR1 and CDR2: SQVTM, ANQGSEA. The V end lost 6 bases, the J end lost 0 bases, and 11 bases lay between the germline ends. The CDR3 region has the DNA TGCAGCGTGACGGGACACCTGAACACTGAAGCTTTCTTT. The encoded protein is CSVTGHLNTEAFF.

This clone was counted only a few times. The chain carries TRBV6-8 and TRBJ2-7, with 8 nucleotides matching TRBD1. J lost 3 bases, V lost 7 bases, and 11 bases had no gene match. The CDR3 sequence is 15 residues long. From germline, CDR1 is MNHGY and CDR2 SAAAGT. This CDR3 is CASTKPGGKRYEQYF. In nucleotides, the CDR3 is TGTGCCAGCACAAAACCAGGGGGCAAACGCTACGAGCAGTACTTC.

The J gene is TRBJ2-1, the V gene TRBV5-5, with a weak D call TRBD2 (6 bases). The CDR3 sequence is 15 residues long. The V gene lost 0 bases and the J gene lost 3 bases, with 10 bases spanning the gap. Germline CDR1 SGHKS, CDR2 YYEKEE (reference sequence). The CDR3 nucleotides are TGTGCCAGCAGCTTGGGTGGGACTGGCTACAATGAGCAGTTCTTC. This translates into CASSLGGTGYNEQFF.

The chain links TRBV6-1 to TRBJ1-1; weak D call: TRBD1 (5 bases). CDR3 length equals 15 residues. Germline values: CDR1 MNHNS, CDR2 SASEGT. The V gene lost 2 bases and the J gene lost 6 bases, with 16 bases spanning the gap. As DNA, the CDR3 is TGTGCCAGCAGTGAATTCGGCGGGGGGACGGCTGAAGCTTTCTTT. Its protein product is CASSEFGGGTAEAFF.

The table lists this clone with a few counts. The rearrangement links TRBV19 to TRBJ1-4; possibly TRBD1 for D (6 bases). This CDR3 has 13 residues. Germline CDR1 LNHDA, CDR2 SQIVND (reference sequence). V lost 7 bases and J lost 4, with 10 bases in between. CDR3 region: CASNGQLNEKLFF. CDR3 nucleotides: TGTGCCAGTAACGGACAGCTTAATGAAAAACTGTTTTTT.